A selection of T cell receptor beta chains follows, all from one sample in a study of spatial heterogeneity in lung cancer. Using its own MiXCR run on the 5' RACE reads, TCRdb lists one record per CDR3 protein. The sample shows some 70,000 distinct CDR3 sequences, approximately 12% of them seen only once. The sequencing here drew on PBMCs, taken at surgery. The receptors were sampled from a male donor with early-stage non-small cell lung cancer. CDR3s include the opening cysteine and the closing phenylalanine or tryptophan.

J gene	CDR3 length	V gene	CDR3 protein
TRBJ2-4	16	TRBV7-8	CASSPNLAGAKNIQYF
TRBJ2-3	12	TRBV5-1	CASSPQGDTQYF
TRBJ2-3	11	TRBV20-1	CSASPVDTQYF
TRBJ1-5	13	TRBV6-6	CASGQSSNQPQHF
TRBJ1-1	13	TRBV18	CASSPSRDTEAFF
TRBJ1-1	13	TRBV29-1	CSVEVAGGTEAFF
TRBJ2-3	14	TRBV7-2	CASRLGRSPDTQYF
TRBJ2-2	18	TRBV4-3	CASSQSPPRGANTGELFF
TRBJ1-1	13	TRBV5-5	CASSLIVNTEAFF
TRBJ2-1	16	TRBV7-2	CASSVKTSGVYNEQFF
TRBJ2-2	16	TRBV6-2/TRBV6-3	CASSYRGLGDTGELFF
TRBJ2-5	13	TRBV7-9	CASTLNVQETQYF
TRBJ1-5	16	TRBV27	CASSLGGGGVHQPQHF
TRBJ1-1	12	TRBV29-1	CSVLQGGTEAFF
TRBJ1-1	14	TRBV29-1	CSVVQGFTNTEAFF
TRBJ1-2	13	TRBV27	CASSPDRGYGYTF
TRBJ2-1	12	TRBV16	CASSRTYNEQFF
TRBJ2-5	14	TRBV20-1	CSARPLDGQETQYF
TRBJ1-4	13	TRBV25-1	CASSGTGGEKLFF
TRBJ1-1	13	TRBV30	CAWSVQGNTEAFF
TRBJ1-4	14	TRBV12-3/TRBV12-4	CASSFGGLNEKLFF
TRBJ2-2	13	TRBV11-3	CASSYGGTGELFF
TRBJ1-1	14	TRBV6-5	CASSWAGGQTEAFF
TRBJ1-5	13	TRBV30	CAWSKRENQPQHF
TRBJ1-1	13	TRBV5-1	CASNGGGNAEAFF
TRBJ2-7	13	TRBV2	CASKGLAGGKTYF
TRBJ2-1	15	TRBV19	CASSMREATYNEQFF
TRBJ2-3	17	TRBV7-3	CASSLTIGVAGTDTQYF
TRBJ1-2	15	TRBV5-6	CASSRSGGPNYGYTF
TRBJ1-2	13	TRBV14	CASSQGTSYGYTF
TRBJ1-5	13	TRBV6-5	CASSYRGNQPQHF
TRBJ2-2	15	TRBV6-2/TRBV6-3	CASKFRALRSGELFF
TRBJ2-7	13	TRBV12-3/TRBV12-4	CASSSGGSYEQYF
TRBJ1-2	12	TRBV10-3	CAISGPGYGYTF
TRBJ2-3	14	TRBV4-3	CASSQDRSEDTQYF
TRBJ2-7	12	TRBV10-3	CALGTPAYEQYF
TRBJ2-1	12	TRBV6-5	CASSYSGDEQFF
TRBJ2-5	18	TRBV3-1	CASSQVGTSGRWQETQYF
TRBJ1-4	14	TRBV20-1	CSARDLGVYEKLFF
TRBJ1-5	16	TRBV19	CASRKQGLWSNQPQHF
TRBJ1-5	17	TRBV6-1	CASSDESGRGRVLAQHF